These 18 T cell receptor beta chains were all obtained from the same sample, sequenced in a study of blood T cells in healthy people across ages (dated by TCRdb to about 2015). Receptor libraries were prepared by 5' RACE. A second PCR of about 7 to 12 cycles was run with a J-beta primer mix and a sample-barcoded 5' primer. Clones were called with MiXCR by TCRdb after fastp trimmed the public reads at Q25, and only in-frame beta chains were retained. Under each unique CDR3 protein, matching rows form one entry showing the most common genes and DNA. A total of around 1,900,000 distinct CDR3 sequences appear in this sample, around 40% of them only once. Under 25% of the sample belongs to the ten largest clones. The sample was blood. Source of these receptors: a human donor in good health.

The rearrangement links TRBV7-6 to TRBJ1-5; D gene uncertain. The CDR3 has 14 amino acids. The germline V gene has CDR1 SGHVS and CDR2 FNYEAQ. The ends were cut back, 3 bases at V and 2 bases at J, with 8 bases in the middle. The DNA of the CDR3 is TGTGCCAGCAGCTTTGACCCTGGCAATCAGCCCCAGCATTTT. It encodes CASSFDPGNQPQHF.

The chain couples TRBV10-3 to TRBJ2-6, with TRBD1 as a possible D gene (5 bases). CDR1 is ENHRY and CDR2 is SYGVKD in the germline V gene. CDR3 length: 19 amino acids. With 6 bases removed from V and 0 bases from J, the gap between germline ends came to 21 bases. In DNA, the CDR3 is TGTGCCATCAGCCTACTTTACCAGGGCACCCGCTCTGGGGCCAACGTCCTGACTTTC. Translation gives CAISLLYQGTRSGANVLTF.

The rearrangement links TRBV28 to TRBJ2-5; 9 nucleotides line up with TRBD1. The V segment lost 6 bases and the J segment 4 bases; nucleotides outside the gene matches: 6. Germline CDR1 is MDHEN and CDR2 is SYDVKM. This CDR3 contains 14 residues. The CDR3 sequence is CASSHRGLRETQYF. The CDR3 DNA is TGTGCCAGCAGCCACAGGGGGCTACGAGAGACCCAGTACTTC. Full variable domain (outside the CDR3, taken from reference TRBV28 and TRBJ2-5): DVKVTQSSRYLVKRTGEKVFLECVQDMDHENMFWYRQDPGLGLRLIYFSYDVKMKEKGDIPEGYSVSREKKERFSLILESASTNQTSMYLCASSHRGLRETQYFGPGTRLLVL.

The CDR3: CASSQGTGWEQYF. The CDR3 region has the DNA TGCGCCAGCAGCCAAGGGACAGGGTGGGAGCAGTACTTC. This chain connects TRBV4-3 to TRBJ2-5; the match to TRBD1 covers 8 bases. With V trimmed by 1 base and J by 11 bases, 6 bases remained unmatched. Germline values: CDR1 LGHNA, CDR2 YSLEER. The CDR3 has 13 amino acids.

The chain employs TRBV29-1 and TRBJ2-1, with 9 nucleotides matching TRBD1. V lost 4 bases and J lost 6; bases outside the gene matches: 10. Germline CDR1 and CDR2: SQVTM and ANQGSEA. The CDR3 covers 15 residues. The CDR3 reads CSVVSGQGGGNEQFF. The CDR3 DNA is TGCAGCGTTGTCTCGGGACAGGGAGGAGGCAATGAGCAGTTCTTC.

This clonotype has more than one count but fewer than ten. V is TRBV7-8 and J is TRBJ2-7; D gene uncertain. This CDR3 is built from 14 residues. V was shortened by 3 bases and J by 1 base, with 10 bases between the two germline ends. Germline V CDR1 and CDR2: SGHVS, FQNEAQ. CDR3 residues: CASSLILTSYEQYF. CDR3 nucleotides: TGTGCCAGCAGCTTGATTCTTACTTCCTACGAGCAGTACTTC.

The V and J genes are TRBV4-3 and TRBJ1-2; possibly TRBD1 for D (5 bases). V lost 0 bases, J lost 3 bases, and 11 bases lay in between. Germline V lookup: CDR1 LGHNA, CDR2 YSLEER. CDR3 length: 15 residues. The CDR3 loop reads CASSQDLGDDYGYTF. The CDR3 DNA reads TGCGCCAGCAGCCAAGATCTGGGGGATGACTATGGCTACACCTTC.

In this sample, this clonotype turned up many times. V usage is TRBV12-3 or TRBV12-4 and J usage is TRBJ2-5; D unresolved. The ends were cut back, 1 base at V and 3 bases at J, with 9 bases in the middle. There are 14 residues in the CDR3. This chain's CDR3 is CASSLGAAEETQYF. CDR3 DNA: TGTGCCAGCAGTTTAGGTGCGGCTGAAGAGACCCAGTACTTC.

This chain joins TRBV20-1 and TRBJ2-4, with a possible D match to TRBD2 (6 bases). The CDR3 extends over 17 amino acids. V dropped 3 bases and J dropped 0 bases, with 18 bases sitting between them. Germline V gene sequence: CDR1 DFQATT, CDR2 SNEGSKA (reference sequence). The CDR3 sequence: CSASTPGTPLAKNIQYF. For the CDR3, the DNA is TGCAGTGCTAGCACGCCCGGGACTCCATTAGCCAAAAACATTCAGTACTTC.

This chain uses TRBV2 with TRBJ2-3; 12 positions agree with TRBD2. The CDR3 is 16 amino acids. Germline CDR1 is SNHLY and CDR2 is FYNNEI. Trimming took 6 bases from V and 4 from J; bases not matched to a gene: 8. CDR3 loop: CASSARTSGAADTQYF. The CDR3 DNA follows: TGTGCCAGCAGCGCGCGGACTAGCGGGGCGGCAGATACGCAGTATTTT.

This clonotype was detected many times. The rearrangement joins TRBV4-2 to TRBJ2-5; TRBD1 matches at 12 bases. The CDR3 is made up of 15 amino acids. Per germline, CDR1 LGHNA and CDR2 YNFKEQ. The J segment lost 4 bases and the V segment lost 6 bases, leaving 6 bases of the junction unmatched. The CDR3 DNA reads as TGTGCCAGCAGACCGGGACAGGGGGCCGGAGAGACCCAGTACTTC. Translation gives CASRPGQGAGETQYF.

The rearrangement joins TRBV5-6 to TRBJ2-7; TRBD1 might be the D (5 bases). V was shortened by 0 bases and J by 0 bases, with 10 bases between the two germline ends. CDR3 size: 15 residues. Germline CDR1 and CDR2: SGHDT and YYEEEE. CDR3: CASSLGTQTSYEQYF. The CDR3 DNA is TGTGCCAGCAGCTTGGGGACACAAACCTCCTACGAGCAGTACTTC.

This clonotype was counted at least ten times. The V gene is TRBV29-1, the J gene TRBJ1-4; D call uncertain. The CDR3 covers 13 residues. Germline V gives CDR1 SQVTM, CDR2 ANQGSEA. Deletions cut 5 bases from V and 4 bases from J, with 11 bases between. CDR3: CSVTGPDNEKLFF. CDR3 DNA: TGCAGCGTTACCGGGCCGGATAATGAAAAACTGTTTTTT.

This clonotype has more than one count but fewer than ten. The CDR3 sequence is CASIGQDPPNYGYTF. The CDR3, as DNA: TGTGCCAGCATCGGACAGGATCCTCCTAACTATGGCTACACCTTC. This chain connects TRBV7-2 to TRBJ1-2; TRBD1 matches at 7 bases. This CDR3 comprises 15 residues. After removal of 7 bases from V and 0 bases from J, the junction contained 8 bases not matched to a gene. Germline CDR1 is SGHTA and CDR2 is FQGNSA.

The chain carries TRBV7-2 and TRBJ2-7; 7 bases map to TRBD1. Germline trimming cut 0 bases from V and 7 bases from J; bases unmatched to any gene: 6. From germline, CDR1 is SGHTA and CDR2 FQGNSA. The CDR3 is 14 residues long. The CDR3 sequence: CASSLAFPTGEQYF. CDR3 in DNA: TGTGCCAGCAGCTTAGCGTTCCCGACAGGGGAGCAGTACTTC.

This clonotype came up a few times. The J gene is TRBJ2-1, the V gene TRBV3-1, with D perhaps TRBD2 (5 bases). Trimming removed 1 base at V and 3 bases at J, with 10 bases between. The CDR3 is made up of 15 amino acids. The germline V gene has CDR1 LGHDT and CDR2 YNNKEL (reference sequence). The CDR3 sequence is CASSQAPGNYNEQFF. The CDR3 DNA reads TGTGCCAGCAGCCAAGCTCCGGGGAACTACAATGAGCAGTTCTTC.

This clonotype has at least ten counts. This chain links TRBV29-1 with TRBJ2-7; no reliable D call. This CDR3 is 13 amino acids long. Trimming removed 3 bases from V and 5 bases from J, with 14 bases in between. Per germline, CDR1 SQVTM and CDR2 ANQGSEA. Here the CDR3 reads CSVEEWSTHEQYF. The CDR3 DNA is TGCAGCGTTGAGGAATGGTCGACCCACGAGCAGTACTTC.

J is TRBJ2-3 and V is TRBV28, with D hard to call. This CDR3 is built from 18 residues. V lost 3 bases to trimming and J lost 0 bases, with 19 bases between them. Germline values: CDR1 MDHEN, CDR2 SYDVKM. The CDR3 DNA sequence: TGTGCCAGCAGTTTTAGGCTAGAAGCCCTAATAAGCACAGATACGCAGTATTTT. It encodes CASSFRLEALISTDTQYF. Using reference TRBV28 and TRBJ2-3 for the parts outside the CDR3, the full variable domain is DVKVTQSSRYLVKRTGEKVFLECVQDMDHENMFWYRQDPGLGLRLIYFSYDVKMKEKGDIPEGYSVSREKKERFSLILESASTNQTSMYLCASSFRLEALISTDTQYFGPGTRLTVL.